Following are 21 T cell receptor beta chains from one sample sequenced in a study of blood T cell repertoires in COVID-19. Sequencing was performed with immunoSEQ multiplex PCR; in TCRdb, only in-frame clones are kept and a portion is missing. The sample consists of about 150,000 clones, roughly 80% of them appearing once. The sequenced sample was peripheral blood. The receptors stem from an elderly woman with acute or convalescent COVID-19.

This clone occurred once. Here the CDR3 DNA reads TGTGCCAGCAGTTGGGACAGCTCCTATAATTCACCCCTCCACTTT. Its protein product is CASSWDSSYNSPLHF. The chain joins TRBV25-1 to TRBJ1-6, with TRBD1 identical over 7 bases. The V gene's germline CDR1 is MGHDK and CDR2 SYGVNS. V was pared by 5 bases and J by 0 bases, with 1 base of the junction left unmatched. This CDR3 comprises 15 residues.

The chain is built from TRBV5-1 and TRBJ1-3, with D perhaps TRBD1 (6 bases). V shed 0 bases and J shed 4 bases, with 8 bases lying between them. The CDR3 loop spans 14 amino acids. Germline CDR1 and CDR2: SGHRS and YFSETQ. The CDR3 loop reads CASSLAGTGNTIYF. The CDR3 DNA reads TGCGCCAGCAGCTTGGCCGGGACAGGAAACACCATATATTTT.

The chain is built from TRBV2 and TRBJ1-1; 7 bases map to TRBD1. In germline, CDR1 is SNHLY, CDR2 FYNNEI. The CDR3 totals 16 residues. The ends lost 6 bases at V and 2 bases at J; junction bases unmatched: 12. The CDR3 here is CASSPRTGALNTEAFF. The CDR3 DNA is TGTGCCAGCAGCCCGAGGACAGGTGCCCTTAACACTGAAGCTTTCTTT.

This clone was seen more than once but under ten times. The chain has TRBV6-2 or TRBV6-3 and TRBJ2-7, with 12 bases fitting TRBD2. V shed 0 bases, J shed 4 bases, and the junction held 7 bases outside the gene matches. The CDR3 runs 17 residues. Germline V gives CDR1 MNHEY, CDR2 SVGEGT. In nucleotides, the CDR3 is TGTGCCAGCAGTTACTCGACCGTACTAGCGGGAGGATACGAGCAGTACTTC. This gives the protein CASSYSTVLAGGYEQYF.

This rearrangement joins TRBV3-1 (or the pseudogene TRBV3-2) to TRBJ1-3; 7 positions match TRBD1. The germline CDR1 and CDR2 sequences are LGHDT and YNNKEL (reference sequence). The CDR3 contains 13 residues. Germline trimming cut 10 bases from V and 1 base from J; bases unmatched to any gene: 4. This chain's CDR3 is CATTGLSGNTIYF. CDR3 bases: TGTGCCACGACAGGGTTATCTGGAAACACCATATATTTT.

The gene calls are TRBV6-4 and TRBJ1-6; 7 bases map to TRBD1. From germline, CDR1 is MRHNA and CDR2 SNTAGT. This CDR3 has 16 amino acids. Germline trimming cut 5 bases from V and 6 bases from J; bases unmatched to any gene: 10. The CDR3 here is CASSIQGRSPNSPLHF. DNA of the CDR3: TGTGCCAGCAGTATACAGGGGAGAAGCCCTAATTCACCCCTCCACTTT.

This clone was observed once. The rearrangement links TRBV5-1 to TRBJ2-1; 9 positions agree with TRBD1. V lost 8 bases to trimming and J lost 8 bases; unmatched junction nucleotides: 8. The CDR3 consists of 13 residues. Germline lookup yields CDR1 SGHRS and CDR2 YFSETQ. CDR3 nucleotides: TGCGCCAGTAACAGGGGGCGCGGGGATGAGCAGTTCTTC. Translated, it gives CASNRGRGDEQFF.

This chain links TRBV5-1 with TRBJ2-7; 10 bases align to TRBD1. Germline assignment: CDR1 SGHRS and CDR2 YFSETQ. J was trimmed by 5 bases and V by 10 bases; bases with no gene match: 12. This CDR3 is built from 14 residues. CDR3 in amino acids: CASRQGAQVDEQYF. CDR3 coding DNA: TGCGCCTCAAGACAGGGGGCTCAGGTCGACGAGCAGTACTTC.

The chain combines TRBV2 with TRBJ1-4; 7 positions agree with TRBD1. The V gene's germline CDR1 is SNHLY and CDR2 FYNNEI. V lost 6 bases to trimming and J lost 9 bases; unmatched junction nucleotides: 10. There are 14 residues in the CDR3. The CDR3: CASRAGQPEKKLFF. In nucleotides, the CDR3 is TGTGCCAGCAGGGCGGGACAGCCGGAAAAAAAACTGTTTTTT.

The gene calls are TRBV4-2 and TRBJ2-7, with unresolved D. Germline assignment: CDR1 LGHNA and CDR2 YNFKEQ. The CDR3 covers 13 residues. Deletions cut 1 base from V and 5 bases from J, with 9 bases between. The CDR3, as DNA: TGTGCCAGCAGCCAAGGGAGCCCCGACGAGCAGTACTTC. It translates to CASSQGSPDEQYF.

The chain joins TRBV5-1 to TRBJ2-5, with D perhaps matching TRBD1 (6 bases). The CDR3 contains 13 residues. Per the germline V gene, CDR1 is SGHRS and CDR2 is YFSETQ. The V gene lost 4 bases and the J gene lost 3 bases, with 10 bases spanning the gap. CDR3 sequence reads: CASSQRTEETQYF. The CDR3 DNA reads TGCGCCAGCAGCCAAAGGACAGAAGAGACCCAGTACTTC.

The V and J genes are TRBV5-1 and TRBJ2-7, with 7 bases matching TRBD2. Germline assignment: CDR1 SGHRS and CDR2 YFSETQ. J lost 7 bases, V lost 3 bases, and 13 bases had no gene match. The CDR3 is 15 amino acids. The CDR3 reads CASSSLRTRGEEQYF. CDR3 sequence (DNA): TGCGCCAGCAGCTCCCTGAGGACCCGGGGGGAAGAGCAGTACTTC.

The CDR3 DNA is TGTGCCAGCAGTCCCGTGGACAGGGTCTACGAGCAGTACTTC. Its protein product is CASSPVDRVYEQYF. The chain links TRBV27 to TRBJ2-7; TRBD1 agrees at 8 bases. The CDR3 has 14 amino acids. Germline-derived CDR1 and CDR2 are MNHEY and SMNVEV (reference sequence). The V gene end was trimmed by 5 bases and the J gene end by 3 bases; junction bases not matched to a gene: 6.

V is TRBV4-1 and J is TRBJ2-1; 8 bases are a match to TRBD2. The germline V gene encodes CDR1 MGHRA and CDR2 YSYEKL. This CDR3 region has 17 residues. J gave up 2 bases and V 4 bases, and 10 bases lay outside the gene matches. The CDR3 is CASSPREGKSPYNEQFF. CDR3 in DNA: TGCGCCAGCAGCCCTCGGGAGGGTAAGAGCCCCTACAATGAGCAGTTCTTC.

This sequence joins TRBV28 and TRBJ1-2, with 7 bases fitting TRBD1. This CDR3 spans 17 amino acids. Germline V gene data show CDR1 as MDHEN and CDR2 as SYDVKM. Unmatched junction bases numbered 13, after V lost 4 bases and J lost 2 bases. The CDR3 reads CASSSLLDRDGNYGYTF. The CDR3 DNA reads as TGTGCCAGCAGTTCGCTCCTAGACAGGGACGGGAACTATGGCTACACCTTC.

This clone occurred once. This chain uses TRBV2 with TRBJ1-1; 9 bases map to TRBD1. The CDR3 contains 12 residues. Unmatched junction bases numbered 0, after V lost 6 bases and J lost 4 bases. Germline V gene lookup returns CDR1 SNHLY and CDR2 FYNNEI. The CDR3 bases are TGTGCCAGCAGGGACAGGGGCACTGAAGCTTTCTTT. This codes for CASRDRGTEAFF.

The chain has TRBV27 and TRBJ2-5; tentatively, D is TRBD2 (5 bases). The V end lost 5 bases, the J end lost 2 bases, and 9 bases lay between the germline ends. Germline V gene data show CDR1 as MNHEY and CDR2 as SMNVEV (reference sequence). This CDR3 is built from 13 residues. CDR3 sequence (DNA): TGTGCCAGCAGTCTCCGGGGACAAGAGACCCAGTACTTC. Its translation: CASSLRGQETQYF.

This rearrangement joins TRBV2 to TRBJ1-2, with 12 bases fitting TRBD1. Germline loops: CDR1 SNHLY, CDR2 FYNNEI. This CDR3 comprises 15 residues. Trimming at V came to 5 bases and at J to 7 bases, leaving 8 bases not matched to a gene. The CDR3 is CASSYNRDRGLGYTF. The CDR3 DNA is TGTGCCAGCAGTTACAACCGGGACAGGGGGCTTGGCTACACCTTC.

The chain has TRBV11-2 and TRBJ2-3, with 7 bases matching TRBD1. Germline assignment: CDR1 SGHAT and CDR2 FQNNGV. V shed 7 bases, J shed 3 bases, and the junction held 10 bases outside the gene matches. This CDR3 has 15 residues. CDR3 in DNA: TGTGCCAGCAAAGCCGCGGCAGGGGGTACAGATACGCAGTATTTT. This codes for CASKAAAGGTDTQYF.

This clone was picked up one time. This CDR3 is CASTGQGQETQYF. In DNA form, the CDR3 reads TGTGCCAGCACCGGACAGGGCCAAGAGACCCAGTACTTC. The V call is TRBV12-3 or TRBV12-4, the J call TRBJ2-5; 8 nucleotides line up with TRBD1. V lost 7 bases and J lost 1; bases outside the gene matches: 2. The CDR3 sequence is 13 residues long.

The chain employs TRBV6-2 or TRBV6-3 and TRBJ2-2; 10 nucleotides agree with TRBD2. CDR1 is MNHEY and CDR2 is SVGEGT in the germline V gene. The CDR3 consists of 17 residues. V lost 6 bases and J lost 4; bases outside the gene matches: 11. The CDR3 spells CASSPGVAGGRTGELFF. CDR3 DNA sequence: TGTGCCAGCAGCCCGGGGGTAGCGGGAGGTCGCACCGGGGAGCTGTTTTTT.